These 21 T cell receptor beta chains were sequenced from one sample in a study of chemoradiotherapy in HPV16-positive cancers. Method: immunoSEQ multiplex PCR; TCRdb's copy keeps in-frame clones and lacks some. The sample lists 7,000 to 9,000 clones; around 74% were seen once. Specimen: tumor tissue, collected from a patient who underwent chemoradiotherapy. The receptors were sampled from a human donor with HPV-associated anogenital cancer.

V usage is TRBV4-2 and J usage is TRBJ1-2; maybe TRBD1 (5 bases). V dropped 4 bases and J dropped 0 bases, with 12 bases sitting between them. CDR1 LGHNA and CDR2 YNFKEQ come from the germline V gene. This CDR3 spans 15 amino acids. The CDR3 sequence: CASSLGTDSNYGYTF. As DNA, the CDR3 is TGTGCCAGCAGCCTAGGGACGGATTCTAACTATGGCTACACCTTC.

V usage is TRBV30 and J usage is TRBJ2-1; 7 nucleotides align to TRBD2. Trimming at V came to 4 bases and at J to 2 bases, leaving 5 bases not matched to a gene. Per the germline V gene, CDR1 is GTSNPN and CDR2 is SVGIG (reference sequence). The length of the CDR3 is 14 residues. CDR3 protein: CAWNASGAYNEQFF. DNA of the CDR3: TGTGCCTGGAACGCTAGCGGAGCCTACAATGAGCAGTTCTTC.

The chain recombines TRBV19 with TRBJ2-7; no clear D gene. The V gene lost 5 bases and the J gene lost 0 bases, with 11 bases spanning the gap. CDR3 length: 14 residues. Per germline, CDR1 LNHDA and CDR2 SQIVND (reference sequence). This CDR3 reads CASSQQISSYEQYF. The CDR3 DNA reads TGTGCCAGTAGTCAACAGATTAGCTCCTACGAGCAGTACTTC.

This clone showed up just a few times. The chain employs TRBV5-1 and TRBJ2-3; D may be TRBD1 (5 bases). The CDR3 has 18 amino acids. V was shortened by 1 base and J by 6 bases, with 24 bases between the two germline ends. Germline CDR1 SGHRS, CDR2 YFSETQ. The CDR3 DNA is TGCGCCAGCAGCTTGTCCCCAAGAGAAGACAGAAGGTGGGATACGCAGTATTTT. Its protein is CASSLSPREDRRWDTQYF.

This sequence joins TRBV5-4 and TRBJ2-7; no definite D call. V was clipped by 4 bases and J by 2 bases, with 4 bases between them. The CDR3 covers 11 residues. Per germline, CDR1 SGHNT and CDR2 YYREEE (reference sequence). CDR3 protein: CASSLAYEQYF. CDR3 nucleotides: TGTGCCAGCAGCCTGGCCTACGAGCAGTACTTC.

The chain carries TRBV6-4 and TRBJ2-3; unclear D gene. This CDR3 is built from 14 residues. V was clipped by 2 bases and J by 0 bases, with 6 bases between them. CDR1 is MRHNA, CDR2 SNTAGT, per germline. The CDR3 loop reads CASSDDGSTDTQYF. The CDR3 region has the DNA TGTGCCAGCAGTGACGATGGTAGCACAGATACGCAGTATTTT.

This rearrangement joins TRBV7-9 to TRBJ2-2; D is ambiguous. This CDR3 has 13 amino acids. Germline loops: CDR1 SEHNR, CDR2 FQNEAQ (reference sequence). V lost 2 bases to trimming and J lost 13 bases, with 14 bases between them. CDR3 nucleotides: TGTGCCAGCAGCTTATCGATGGCGGAAGGGCTGTTTTTT. It yields the protein CASSLSMAEGLFF.

J is TRBJ2-7 and V is TRBV5-1; TRBD1 matches 8 bases. The trim removed 4 bases at V and 0 bases at J, leaving 6 bases unmatched. Germline V CDR1 and CDR2: SGHRS, YFSETQ. The CDR3 contains 15 residues. In DNA, the CDR3 is TGCGCCAGCAGCCTTACAGGGGGGAGCTCCTACGAGCAGTACTTC. Protein product: CASSLTGGSSYEQYF. The full variable domain, rest sourced from reference TRBV5-1 and TRBJ2-7, is KAGVTQTPRYLIKTRGQQVTLSCSPISGHRSVSWYQQTPGQGLQFLFEYFSETQRNKGNFPGRFSGRQFSNSRSEMNVSTLELGDSALYLCASSLTGGSSYEQYFGPGTRLTVT.

The chain has TRBV11-2 and TRBJ2-3; D gene uncertain. CDR3 length: 17 residues. Germline-derived CDR1 and CDR2 are SGHAT and FQNNGV. V gave up 5 bases and J gave up 0 bases, with 18 bases separating them. Here the CDR3 reads CASSPGKGSPSTDTQYF. The CDR3 coding sequence is TGTGCCAGCAGCCCAGGTAAAGGCAGTCCTAGCACAGATACGCAGTATTTT. The full variable domain, with the rest looked up from reference TRBV11-2 and TRBJ2-3, is EAGVAQSPRYKIIEKRQSVAFWCNPISGHATLYWYQQILGQGPKLLIQFQNNGVVDDSQLPKDRFSAERLKGVDSTLKIQPAKLEDSAVYLCASSPGKGSPSTDTQYFGPGTRLTVL.

This rearrangement joins TRBV6-6 to TRBJ2-7, with 8 bases aligning to TRBD2. CDR1 and CDR2 (germline): MNHNY, SVGAGI (reference sequence). CDR3 length equals 14 residues. The trim removed 3 bases at V and 0 bases at J, leaving 1 base unmatched. The CDR3 DNA reads as TGTGCCAGCAGTTATACTAGCGGCTCCTACGAGCAGTACTTC. This encodes CASSYTSGSYEQYF.

The gene calls are TRBV5-1 and TRBJ1-6; D ambiguous. The V end was cut by 4 bases, the J end by 10 bases, with 15 bases between. The CDR3 is 14 amino acids. Germline CDR1 is SGHRS and CDR2 is YFSETQ. The CDR3 loop is CASSVPGLSSPLHF. The DNA for the CDR3 is TGCGCCAGCAGCGTTCCAGGTTTATCCTCACCCCTCCACTTT. The full variable domain, with the rest looked up from reference TRBV5-1 and TRBJ1-6, is KAGVTQTPRYLIKTRGQQVTLSCSPISGHRSVSWYQQTPGQGLQFLFEYFSETQRNKGNFPGRFSGRQFSNSRSEMNVSTLELGDSALYLCASSVPGLSSPLHFGNGTRLTVT.

The gene calls are TRBV27 and TRBJ2-6; D gene unclear. V dropped 2 bases and J dropped 2 bases, with 7 bases sitting between them. The CDR3 is 15 residues long. Germline V gives CDR1 MNHEY, CDR2 SMNVEV (reference sequence). The DNA of the CDR3 is TGTGCCAGCAGTTTAGAGTTCGCTGGGGCCAACGTCCTGACTTTC. It yields the protein CASSLEFAGANVLTF. The full variable domain, with the rest looked up from reference TRBV27 and TRBJ2-6, is EAQVTQNPRYLITVTGKKLTVTCSQNMNHEYMSWYRQDPGLGLRQIYYSMNVEVTDKGDVPEGYKVSRKEKRNFPLILESPSPNQTSLYFCASSLEFAGANVLTFGAGSRLTVL.

This rearrangement joins TRBV27 to TRBJ1-5; a weak D match, TRBD1 (6 bases). This CDR3 has 16 residues. CDR1 and CDR2 from the germline V gene are MNHEY and SMNVEV (reference sequence). Trimming shortened V by 5 bases and J by 2 bases, and 16 bases separated the two germline ends. DNA of the CDR3: TGTGCCAGCAGTCCCTTGACACAGGGTCGCAATCAGCCCCAGCATTTT. It yields the protein CASSPLTQGRNQPQHF.

This clone was seen a handful of times. This sequence joins TRBV11-2 and TRBJ1-1; D is unresolved. The V gene's germline CDR1 is SGHAT and CDR2 FQNNGV. CDR3 length: 14 residues. Trimming removed 0 bases from V and 1 base from J, with 6 bases in between. CDR3 protein: CASSLEVANTEAFF. CDR3 in DNA: TGTGCCAGCAGCTTAGAGGTAGCGAACACTGAAGCTTTCTTT.

J is TRBJ2-3 and V is TRBV6-6, with D hard to call. The CDR3 is 12 amino acids. The V and J ends lost 6 bases and 3 bases respectively, with 7 bases between them. The germline V gene encodes CDR1 MNHNY and CDR2 SVGAGI (reference sequence). The CDR3 DNA follows: TGTGCCAGCAGCCCAGGAACAGATACGCAGTATTTT. The encoded protein is CASSPGTDTQYF.

The chain carries TRBV23-1 and TRBJ2-3, with 8 bases fitting TRBD2. TRBV23-1 belongs to the ORF category, with a function that is uncertain. The CDR3 is 12 amino acids. V dropped 10 bases and J dropped 4; count of bases not matched to a gene: 4. The CDR3 region is CATSGGADTQYF. CDR3 nucleotides: TGCGCCACAAGCGGGGGAGCAGATACGCAGTATTTT.

This clone was detected a few times. The chain is built from TRBV27 and TRBJ1-5; D gene uncertain. The germline CDR1 and CDR2 sequences are MNHEY and SMNVEV (reference sequence). The CDR3 consists of 15 residues. V dropped 8 bases and J dropped 0 bases, with 14 bases sitting between them. CDR3 amino acids: CASGHDWDSNQPQHF. CDR3 bases: TGTGCCAGCGGTCATGACTGGGATAGCAATCAGCCCCAGCATTTT.

This rearrangement joins TRBV28 to TRBJ1-5; 9 nucleotides align to TRBD1. With V trimmed by 5 bases and J by 4 bases, 9 bases remained unmatched. The CDR3 totals 16 residues. Germline V gives CDR1 MDHEN, CDR2 SYDVKM. The CDR3 region is CASSTTETGGNQPQHF. CDR3 coding DNA: TGTGCCAGCAGTACCACCGAGACAGGGGGGAATCAGCCCCAGCATTTT. Filled out from reference TRBV28 and TRBJ1-5, the complete variable domain reads DVKVTQSSRYLVKRTGEKVFLECVQDMDHENMFWYRQDPGLGLRLIYFSYDVKMKEKGDIPEGYSVSREKKERFSLILESASTNQTSMYLCASSTTETGGNQPQHFGDGTRLSIL.

This clone was counted a few times. V and J are TRBV7-9 and TRBJ1-4; D perhaps matches TRBD1 (5 bases). V dropped 5 bases and J dropped 5 bases, with 15 bases sitting between them. CDR3 length: 15 residues. The germline CDR1 and CDR2 sequences are SEHNR and FQNEAQ (reference sequence). This CDR3 reads CASSRGTARNEKLFF. Written as DNA, the CDR3 is TGTGCCAGCAGCCGAGGGACGGCGCGGAATGAAAAACTGTTTTTT.

The chain uses TRBV5-6 and TRBJ1-4; D is unclear. Trimming stripped 5 bases from V and 4 bases from J, with 6 bases between. Germline V gene data show CDR1 as SGHDT and CDR2 as YYEEEE. The CDR3 has 12 residues. DNA of the CDR3: TGTGCCAGCAGATGGGGTAATGAAAAACTGTTTTTT. This sequence encodes CASRWGNEKLFF.

The rearrangement joins TRBV6-1 to TRBJ1-4; no clear D gene. There are 15 residues in the CDR3. V gave up 3 bases and J gave up 0 bases, with 8 bases separating them. CDR1 and CDR2 (germline): MNHNS, SASEGT. CDR3 loop: CASSDGGATNEKLFF. The CDR3 coding sequence is TGTGCCAGCAGTGACGGAGGTGCAACTAATGAAAAACTGTTTTTT.